Shown below are 3 T cell receptor beta chains from a single sample sequenced in a study of beta chain features in type 1 diabetes. Every bit of the isolated RNA underwent reverse transcription, so sequencing read expressed TCRB transcripts. Assay: immunoSEQ multiplex PCR; the TCRdb copy retains only in-frame clones and omits some. Of 60,000 or so clones listed, roughly 60% are singletons. The sequenced material came from Tregs from blood. The receptors come from a woman aged 18-29 years in good health.

The chain couples TRBV18 to TRBJ2-1; D possibly corresponds to TRBD1 (6 bases). Trimming took off 3 bases at V and 6 bases at J, with 9 bases between the two ends. This CDR3 spans 13 amino acids. From germline, CDR1 is KGHSH and CDR2 LQKENI. The CDR3 DNA is TGTGCCAGCTCACCGGCACAGGGCAATGAGCAGTTCTTC. Encoded protein: CASSPAQGNEQFF.

In this sample, this clone turned up once. The V call is TRBV6-6, the J call TRBJ1-1; TRBD1 matches at 11 bases. V gave up 4 bases and J gave up 11 bases; unmatched junction bases: 3. This CDR3 contains 12 residues. Germline-derived CDR1 and CDR2 are MNHNY and SVGAGI (reference sequence). DNA of the CDR3: TGTGCCAGCAGTTCCGGACAGGGGGCCGCTTTCTTT. Protein: CASSSGQGAAFF.

This clone was recorded only once. J is TRBJ1-1 and V is TRBV5-1; TRBD1 is a possible D gene (5 bases). Trimming took off 0 bases at V and 6 bases at J, with 18 bases between the two ends. The CDR3 is made up of 16 amino acids. CDR1 is SGHRS, CDR2 YFSETQ, per germline. The chain's CDR3 is CASSLAGGRSVPEAFF. DNA for the CDR3: TGCGCCAGCAGCTTGGCCGGGGGGAGATCCGTGCCTGAAGCTTTCTTT.